The clone carrying this TCR beta chain was observed a few times. Antigen specificity is unknown. The CDR3 runs 19 residues. Trimming took off 7 bases at V and 0 bases at J, with 25 bases between the two ends. The record originates from a study of T cell repertoires in cytomegalovirus infection. In the study overall: Matching HLA type and CMV infection were both indicated by public TCR beta signatures.

TCRdb re-called the reads with MiXCR, one entry per CDR3 protein. The sample includes around 740,000 distinct CDR3 sequences, 35% of them seen just once. General study findings and limits: The ex vivo response showed dominance by HLA-C-restricted CMV-specific TCR beta clonotypes. Carriers of CMV plus the relevant HLA were identified by cumulative public TCR beta family frequency.

The sequence was collected from a human donor in good health (CMV status not recorded). Some clones in this sample may be carry-over from other donors' samples. Source material: PBMCs. This rearrangement joins TRBV12-3 or TRBV12-4 to TRBJ2-1; D is perhaps TRBD2 (6 bases). CDR3 residues: CASTASGTPRLNSYNEQFF. The CDR3 DNA follows: TGTGCCAGCACTGCCTCCGGGACTCCACGCCTTAACTCCTACAATGAGCAGTTCTTC.